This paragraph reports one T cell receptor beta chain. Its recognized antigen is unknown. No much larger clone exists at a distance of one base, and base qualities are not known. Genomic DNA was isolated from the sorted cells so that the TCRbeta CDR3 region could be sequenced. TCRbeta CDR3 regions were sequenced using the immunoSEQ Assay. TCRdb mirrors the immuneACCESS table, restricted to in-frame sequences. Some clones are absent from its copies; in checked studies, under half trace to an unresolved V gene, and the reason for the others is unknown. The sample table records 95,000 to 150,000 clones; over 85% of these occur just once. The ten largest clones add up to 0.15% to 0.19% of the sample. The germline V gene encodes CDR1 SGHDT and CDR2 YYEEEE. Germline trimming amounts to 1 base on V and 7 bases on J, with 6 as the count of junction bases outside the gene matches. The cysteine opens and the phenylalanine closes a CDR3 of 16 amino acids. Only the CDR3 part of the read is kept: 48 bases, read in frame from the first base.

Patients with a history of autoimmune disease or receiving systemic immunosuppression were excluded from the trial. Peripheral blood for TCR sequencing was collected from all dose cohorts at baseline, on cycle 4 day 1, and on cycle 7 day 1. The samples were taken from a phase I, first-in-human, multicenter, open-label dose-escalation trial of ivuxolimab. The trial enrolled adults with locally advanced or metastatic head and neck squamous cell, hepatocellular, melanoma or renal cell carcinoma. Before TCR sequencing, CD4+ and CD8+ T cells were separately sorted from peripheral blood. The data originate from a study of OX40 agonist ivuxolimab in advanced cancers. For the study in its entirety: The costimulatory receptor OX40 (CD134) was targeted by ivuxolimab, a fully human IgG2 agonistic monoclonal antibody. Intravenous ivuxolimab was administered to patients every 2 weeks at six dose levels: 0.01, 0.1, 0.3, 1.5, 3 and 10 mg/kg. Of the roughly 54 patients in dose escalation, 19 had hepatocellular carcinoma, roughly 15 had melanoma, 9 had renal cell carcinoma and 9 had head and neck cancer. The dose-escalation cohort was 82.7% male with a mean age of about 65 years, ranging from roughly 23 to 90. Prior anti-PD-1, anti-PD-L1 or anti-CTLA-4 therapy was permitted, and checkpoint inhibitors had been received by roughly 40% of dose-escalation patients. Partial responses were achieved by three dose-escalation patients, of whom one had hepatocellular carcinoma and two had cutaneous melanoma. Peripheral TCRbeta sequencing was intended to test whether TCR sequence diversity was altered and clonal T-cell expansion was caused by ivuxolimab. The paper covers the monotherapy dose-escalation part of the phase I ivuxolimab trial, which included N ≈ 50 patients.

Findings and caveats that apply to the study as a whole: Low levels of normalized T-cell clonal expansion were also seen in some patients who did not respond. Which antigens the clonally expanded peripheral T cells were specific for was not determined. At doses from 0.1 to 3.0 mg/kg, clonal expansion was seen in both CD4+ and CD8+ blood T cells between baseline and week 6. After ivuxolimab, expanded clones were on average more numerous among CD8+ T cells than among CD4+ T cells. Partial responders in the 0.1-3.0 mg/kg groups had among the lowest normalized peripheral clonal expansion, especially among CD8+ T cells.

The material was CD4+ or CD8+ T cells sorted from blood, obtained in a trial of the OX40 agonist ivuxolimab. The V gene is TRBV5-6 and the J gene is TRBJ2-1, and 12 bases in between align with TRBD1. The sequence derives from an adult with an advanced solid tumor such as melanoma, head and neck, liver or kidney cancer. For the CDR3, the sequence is CASSLYGTGGMNEQFF. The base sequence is TGTGCCAGCAGCTTGTACGGGACAGGGGGCATGAATGAGCAGTTCTTC.